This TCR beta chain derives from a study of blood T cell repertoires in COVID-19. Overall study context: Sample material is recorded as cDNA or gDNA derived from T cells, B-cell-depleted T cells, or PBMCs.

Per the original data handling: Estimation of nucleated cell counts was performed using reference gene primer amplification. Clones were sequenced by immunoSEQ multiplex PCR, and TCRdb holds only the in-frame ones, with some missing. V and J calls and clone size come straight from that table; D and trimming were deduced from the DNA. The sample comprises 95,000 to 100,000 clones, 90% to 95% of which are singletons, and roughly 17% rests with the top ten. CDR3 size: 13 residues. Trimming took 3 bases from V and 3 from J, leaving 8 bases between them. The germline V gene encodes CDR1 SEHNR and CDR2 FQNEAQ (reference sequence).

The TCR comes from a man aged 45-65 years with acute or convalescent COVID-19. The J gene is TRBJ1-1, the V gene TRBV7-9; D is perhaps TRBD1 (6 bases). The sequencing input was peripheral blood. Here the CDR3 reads CASSFEGDTEAFF. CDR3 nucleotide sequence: TGTGCCAGCAGCTTTGAGGGGGACACTGAAGCTTTCTTT.